This section outlines one TCR beta chain sequence together with its context. This clonotype has just a few counts. It has no known antigen specificity. Qualities for individual bases were not recorded, and no much larger clone is one base off. Unmatched junction bases come to 4, with V trimmed by 5 bases and J by 0 bases. CDR3 length: 17 amino acids, cysteine to phenylalanine. Solely the CDR3 DNA is kept, with 51 bases framed from the first base. The germline V gene provides CDR1 MNHEY and CDR2 SVGEGT. Sequencing was performed on an Illumina HiSeq 2000. Multiplex PCR amplification was used to build the TCR beta chain libraries. High-throughput sequencing was used to analyze the amplified TCR beta chain products. The raw public reads went through TCRdb reprocessing: fastp at Q25, MiXCR clone calling, in-frame beta chains kept. Rows merge per CDR3 protein into single entries with the most common DNA and genes. Here the sample has some 47,000 distinct CDR3 sequences; under 55% occur a single time. The top ten clonotypes cover about 10% of the sample.

This entry comes from a study of breast tumors, draining lymph nodes, adjacent tissues (TCRdb year 2016). About the study as a whole: TCR beta repertoires were compared across tumor, adjacent nontumor tissue and axillary lymph nodes obtained from breast cancer patients. The study was designed to assess the relationships and possible T-cell exchange between tumor, surrounding tissue and draining lymph node repertoires in human breast cancer.

Beyond this particular receptor, the publication reports: In luminal-like breast cancer, tumor and nontumor tissue repertoires resembled each other significantly more than in basal-like breast cancer. Tumor T-cell repertoires showed less diversity than lymph node repertoires and more diversity than nontumor tissue repertoires, and tumor T-cell repertoires showed preferential V and J gene usage. The conclusion that tumor T cells originate in lymph nodes was presented as consistent with a hypothesis rather than as directly demonstrated. The data were judged consistent with most tumor T cells deriving from the lymph node and then expanding within tumor tissue.

This TCR derives from a female donor with breast cancer. Some clones in this sample may be carry-over from other donors' samples. The sequencing sample was made of breast tumor tissue. The receptor chain draws on TRBV6-2 or TRBV6-3 and TRBJ2-1; 13 central bases correspond to TRBD2. The bases are TGTGCCAGCAGTAAGGGACTAGCGGGGACCTCCTACAATGAGCAGTTCTTC. Translation gives CASSKGLAGTSYNEQFF.